Below, 30 T cell receptor beta chains from the same sample are listed, as sequenced in a study of control samples from healthy donors and cancer patients. Here immunoSEQ multiplex PCR was the method, and the copy in TCRdb shows in-frame clones only, minus some. The sample contains around 120,000 clones, around 87% of which appear only once. Source material: blood. Every receptor here comes from a man between 40 and 49 years old in good health.

The CDR3 reads CASSFWGQTYNEQFF. CDR3 nucleotides: TGTGCCAGCAGCTTCTGGGGACAGACCTACAATGAGCAGTTCTTC. The J gene is TRBJ2-1, the V gene TRBV11-2; 7 nucleotides match TRBD1. Trimming cost V 3 bases and J 2 bases; bases outside gene matches: 4. Germline V gives CDR1 SGHAT, CDR2 FQNNGV. The CDR3 length is 15 residues.

This chain joins TRBV24-1 and TRBJ1-2; the D gene is possibly TRBD1 (5 bases). Germline V gene data show CDR1 as KGHDR and CDR2 as SFDVKD. This CDR3 is 16 amino acids long. The germline V and J ends were trimmed by 3 bases and 4 bases, with 17 bases remaining between them. As DNA, the CDR3 is TGTGCCACCAGTGATCCCGGTGGGACCCTCGGCTATGGCTACACCTTC. Protein: CATSDPGGTLGYGYTF.

The chain recombines TRBV11-1 with TRBJ1-1, with TRBD1 as a possible D gene (6 bases). The germline gives CDR1 SGHAT, CDR2 FQDESV (reference sequence). V was shortened by 3 bases and J by 0 bases, with 11 bases between the two germline ends. The CDR3 is 15 residues long. CDR3 residues: CASSFLRGVNTEAFF. The CDR3 DNA sequence: TGTGCCAGCAGCTTCTTAAGGGGGGTGAACACTGAAGCTTTCTTT.

The V call is TRBV2, the J call TRBJ2-5, with D possibly called TRBD1 or TRBD2 (5 bases each). Between the trimmed V and J ends, which lost 6 bases and 4 bases, there was a span of 6 bases. CDR3 size: 11 residues. Germline loops: CDR1 SNHLY, CDR2 FYNNEI. This CDR3 is CASRRGETQYF. Written as DNA, the CDR3 is TGTGCCAGCAGGAGGGGAGAGACCCAGTACTTC.

The CDR3 DNA follows: TGTGCCAGCAGCCGACTCGGTGAGGGTAGTGGCTACACCTTC. Translating gives CASSRLGEGSGYTF. The rearrangement links TRBV6-5 to TRBJ1-2; D is unclear. The length of the CDR3 is 14 residues. V dropped 6 bases and J dropped 7 bases, with 18 bases sitting between them. CDR1 is MNHEY, CDR2 SVGAGI, per germline.

This clone was seen a handful of times. J is TRBJ1-2 and V is TRBV9; the D gene is possibly TRBD1 (5 bases). Germline-derived CDR1 and CDR2 are SGDLS and YYNGEE. This CDR3 is 14 amino acids long. The germline V and J ends were trimmed by 0 bases and 6 bases, with 12 bases remaining between them. The chain's CDR3 is CASSVASAGHGYTF. The CDR3 DNA reads TGTGCCAGCAGCGTAGCTTCGGCAGGGCATGGCTACACCTTC.

The V and J genes are TRBV3-1 (or the pseudogene TRBV3-2) and TRBJ2-3; the match to TRBD2 covers 8 bases. Germline lookup yields CDR1 LGHDT and CDR2 YNNKEL (reference sequence). V lost 3 bases, J lost 2 bases, and 10 bases stayed unmatched. CDR3 length equals 17 residues. The CDR3 nucleotides read TGTGCCAGCAGCCAGGGAACGGGGGGGCCTATCACAGATACGCAGTATTTT. This encodes CASSQGTGGPITDTQYF.

V and J are TRBV3-1 (or the pseudogene TRBV3-2) and TRBJ2-6; D is possibly TRBD1 or TRBD2 (5 bases each). Between the trimmed V and J ends, which lost 0 bases and 8 bases, there was a span of 14 bases. Germline V gene sequence: CDR1 LGHDT, CDR2 YNNKEL (reference sequence). The CDR3 length is 16 residues. CDR3 nucleotides: TGTGCCAGCAGCCAAGATTCGGGGCGCCTAACCAACGTCCTGACTTTC. It translates to CASSQDSGRLTNVLTF.

V is TRBV13 and J is TRBJ1-2, with 11 bases aligning to TRBD1. The V and J ends lost 5 bases and 1 base, in that order; junction bases with no gene match: 6. From germline, CDR1 is PRHDT and CDR2 FYEKMQ (reference sequence). CDR3 length equals 16 residues. CDR3 sequence (DNA): TGTGCCAGCAGCACCGGACAGGGGGCCGGTAACTATGGCTACACCTTC. Its translation: CASSTGQGAGNYGYTF. The full variable domain, with the rest looked up from reference TRBV13 and TRBJ1-2, is AAGVIQSPRHLIKEKRETATLKCYPIPRHDTVYWYQQGPGQDPQFLISFYEKMQSDKGSIPDRFSAQQFSDYHSELNMSSLELGDSALYFCASSTGQGAGNYGYTFGSGTRLTVV.

This rearrangement joins TRBV6-5 to TRBJ1-2; D unresolved. Germline V gene sequence: CDR1 MNHEY, CDR2 SVGAGI. V was cut by 2 bases and J by 7 bases, with 8 bases left in between. This CDR3 region has 12 residues. Here the CDR3 reads CASSYRQSGYTF. In nucleotides, the CDR3 is TGTGCCAGCAGTTACCGGCAGAGTGGCTACACCTTC.

The chain joins TRBV7-9 to TRBJ2-5, with 9 positions matching TRBD1. CDR3 length: 16 amino acids. Germline CDR1 and CDR2: SEHNR and FQNEAQ (reference sequence). Losses at the gene ends were 2 bases for V and 3 bases for J; bases not matched to a gene: 7. This chain's CDR3 is CASSLMVGQGKETQYF. The CDR3, as DNA: TGTGCCAGCAGCTTAATGGTGGGACAGGGTAAAGAGACCCAGTACTTC.

V gene TRBV24-1 combines with J gene TRBJ2-7; no reliable D call. V lost 4 bases and J lost 5, with 14 bases in between. Germline-derived CDR1 and CDR2 are KGHDR and SFDVKD. This CDR3 spans 14 amino acids. The CDR3 sequence: CATSDPGRAHEQYF. The CDR3 DNA is TGTGCCACCAGTGACCCGGGTCGAGCCCACGAGCAGTACTTC.

This clone has just a few counts. V and J are TRBV25-1 and TRBJ2-1; the D is unclear. This CDR3 has 11 residues. Germline V gene data show CDR1 as MGHDK and CDR2 as SYGVNS. Trimming pared 6 bases from V and 7 bases from J, leaving 7 bases between. The chain's CDR3 is CASRMGNEQFF. The CDR3 nucleotides read TGTGCCAGCAGGATGGGAAATGAGCAGTTCTTC.

V gene TRBV27 combines with J gene TRBJ2-7, with D perhaps matching TRBD1 (6 bases). This CDR3 spans 15 amino acids. Germline loops: CDR1 MNHEY, CDR2 SMNVEV (reference sequence). V lost 2 bases and J 0 bases, leaving 11 bases between the germline ends. The CDR3 sequence is CASSLVGRGSYEQYF. DNA for the CDR3: TGTGCCAGCAGTTTAGTGGGCAGGGGCTCCTACGAGCAGTACTTC.

V usage is TRBV18 and J usage is TRBJ1-3, with D tentatively TRBD1 (6 bases). This CDR3 is 16 amino acids long. Germline CDR1 is KGHSH and CDR2 is LQKENI. With 4 bases removed from V and 3 bases from J, the gap between germline ends came to 16 bases. CDR3 region: CASSLLDSVGGNTIYF. For the CDR3, the DNA is TGTGCCAGCTCACTACTGGACAGCGTAGGTGGAAACACCATATATTTT.

The gene calls are TRBV7-7 and TRBJ2-5, with 8 bases aligning to TRBD2. Germline V gene lookup returns CDR1 SSHAT and CDR2 FNYEAQ (reference sequence). Trimming took 5 bases from V and 5 from J; bases not matched to a gene: 10. The CDR3 totals 15 residues. This CDR3 reads CASSLGGVVYETQYF. CDR3 bases: TGTGCCAGCAGCCTCGGGGGGGTAGTCTACGAGACCCAGTACTTC.

The chain combines TRBV6-5 with TRBJ2-5, with TRBD1 matching 7 bases. The V segment lost 4 bases and the J segment 5 bases; nucleotides outside the gene matches: 13. Germline V gives CDR1 MNHEY, CDR2 SVGAGI. The CDR3 runs 16 residues. The CDR3 DNA reads as TGTGCCAGCAGTTGGAGACAGGGTACAGGGTTGGAGACCCAGTACTTC. This translates into CASSWRQGTGLETQYF.

V and J are TRBV27 and TRBJ2-1; TRBD1 matches 10 bases. The CDR3 is made up of 15 amino acids. Germline V gives CDR1 MNHEY, CDR2 SMNVEV (reference sequence). V lost 2 bases to trimming and J lost 4 bases; unmatched junction nucleotides: 2. CDR3 in DNA: TGTGCCAGCAGTTTAGGGACAGGGGTGTACAATGAGCAGTTCTTC. Amino acids: CASSLGTGVYNEQFF.

The chain recombines TRBV7-9 with TRBJ2-1, with TRBD1 matching over 9 bases. The CDR3 is made up of 15 amino acids. Germline V gene sequence: CDR1 SEHNR, CDR2 FQNEAQ (reference sequence). J was trimmed by 4 bases and V by 2 bases; bases with no gene match: 3. The CDR3 sequence: CASSLTGQGYNEQFF. The CDR3 region has the DNA TGTGCCAGCAGCTTAACGGGACAGGGTTACAATGAGCAGTTCTTC. The full variable domain, with the rest looked up from reference TRBV7-9 and TRBJ2-1, is DTGVSQNPRHKITKRGQNVTFRCDPISEHNRLYWYRQTLGQGPEFLTYFQNEAQLEKSRLLSDRFSAERPKGSFSTLEIQRTEQGDSAMYLCASSLTGQGYNEQFFGPGTRLTVL.

This clone has a single count. J is TRBJ1-3 and V is TRBV3-1 (or the pseudogene TRBV3-2), with a weak D call TRBD1 (5 bases). Per germline, CDR1 LGHDT and CDR2 YNNKEL (reference sequence). With 2 bases removed from V and 4 bases from J, the gap between germline ends came to 9 bases. The CDR3 loop spans 14 amino acids. The CDR3 DNA follows: TGTGCCAGCAGCCAAATTGAGGGGGGAAACACCATATATTTT. Amino acid sequence: CASSQIEGGNTIYF.

The DNA for the CDR3 is TGTGCCAGCTTAGGGAGCGCTGGAAACACCATATATTTT. It codes for CASLGSAGNTIYF. The chain recombines TRBV12-3 or TRBV12-4 with TRBJ1-3; no definite D call. The CDR3 contains 13 residues. Trimming removed 8 bases from V and 2 bases from J, with 10 bases in between.

The chain recombines TRBV7-2 with TRBJ1-2; D is undetermined. The germline V gene has CDR1 SGHTA and CDR2 FQGNSA. The CDR3 runs to 13 residues. Trimming shortened V by 4 bases and J by 1 base, and 7 bases separated the two germline ends. CDR3 sequence reads: CASSSSFNYGYTF. The CDR3 DNA reads TGTGCCAGCAGCTCCAGTTTTAACTATGGCTACACCTTC.

The chain links TRBV5-1 to TRBJ2-6, with D perhaps TRBD1 or TRBD2 (5 bases each). The CDR3 spans 16 residues. The V and J ends lost 6 bases and 2 bases respectively, with 15 bases between them. Germline CDR1 reads SGHRS; CDR2 reads YFSETQ. CDR3 sequence (DNA): TGCGCCAGCATCGAGGGTTGGGGGACTGGGGCCAACGTCCTGACTTTC. Translated, it gives CASIEGWGTGANVLTF. The whole variable domain, remainder taken from reference TRBV5-1 and TRBJ2-6, is KAGVTQTPRYLIKTRGQQVTLSCSPISGHRSVSWYQQTPGQGLQFLFEYFSETQRNKGNFPGRFSGRQFSNSRSEMNVSTLELGDSALYLCASIEGWGTGANVLTFGAGSRLTVL.

This chain links TRBV5-4 with TRBJ2-5, with D uncertain. Trimming stripped 0 bases from V and 5 bases from J, with 8 bases between. CDR1 and CDR2 (germline): SGHNT, YYREEE (reference sequence). CDR3 size: 13 residues. CDR3 loop: CASSLVYGETQYF. The CDR3 DNA follows: TGTGCCAGCAGCTTGGTATATGGGGAGACCCAGTACTTC.

This chain connects TRBV6-5 to TRBJ2-5, with D unresolved. This CDR3 has 11 residues. CDR1 and CDR2 from the germline V gene are MNHEY and SVGAGI. Trimming removed 10 bases from V and 6 bases from J, with 12 bases in between. CDR3 in DNA: TGTGCCACACACCTTCTCCAGACCCAGTACTTC. This codes for CATHLLQTQYF.

This rearrangement joins TRBV18 to TRBJ2-5; D is possibly TRBD1 (6 bases). CDR1 KGHSH and CDR2 LQKENI come from the germline V gene. The CDR3 is 13 amino acids. V lost 3 bases to trimming and J lost 5 bases, with 10 bases between them. The CDR3 bases are TGTGCCAGCTCACCCAGGGGCACGGAGACCCAGTACTTC. Residues: CASSPRGTETQYF.

V and J are TRBV7-2 and TRBJ2-1; 14 bases match TRBD2. V lost 1 base, J lost 4 bases, and 9 bases stayed unmatched. Germline V CDR1 and CDR2: SGHTA, FQGNSA. This CDR3 is built from 19 residues. CDR3 nucleotide sequence: TGTGCCAGCAGCTTAGAGGGGAGACTAGCGGGGGGGATTTACAATGAGCAGTTCTTC. This translates into CASSLEGRLAGGIYNEQFF.

This chain uses TRBV7-2 with TRBJ1-5, with D maybe TRBD1 (5 bases). The CDR3 is made up of 15 amino acids. Germline values: CDR1 SGHTA, CDR2 FQGNSA. V lost 1 base, J lost 7 bases, and 14 bases lay in between. In DNA, the CDR3 is TGTGCCAGCAGCTTAGGAGCAGGGTCAGGACAGCCCCAGCATTTT. Translating it yields CASSLGAGSGQPQHF.

This chain links TRBV5-1 with TRBJ2-7; 7 positions match TRBD1. Germline V gene lookup returns CDR1 SGHRS and CDR2 YFSETQ. V dropped 3 bases and J dropped 4; count of bases not matched to a gene: 7. The CDR3 sequence is 14 residues long. CDR3 coding DNA: TGCGCCAGCAGCTACCGGGACAGTAAGTACGAGCAGTACTTC. This translates into CASSYRDSKYEQYF.

The CDR3 DNA reads TGTGCCAGCTCACCACTACAGGGGAGGGACAATGAGCAGTTCTTC. This codes for CASSPLQGRDNEQFF. The chain uses TRBV18 and TRBJ2-1, with D perhaps given as TRBD1 or TRBD2 (7 bases each). The V end lost 1 base, the J end lost 5 bases, and 12 bases lay between the germline ends. Germline CDR1 is KGHSH and CDR2 is LQKENI. The CDR3 sequence is 15 residues long.